This TCR beta chain comes out of a study of shared clonotypes between healthy human individuals. Using immunoSEQ multiplex PCR, the repertoire was profiled, and TCRdb retains in-frame clones only, with some absent. The table lists about 470,000 clones, 70% to 80% of them singletons, with over 10% in the top ten. This CDR3 is 15 amino acids long. Germline loops: CDR1 SGHRS, CDR2 YFSETQ. V lost 4 bases and J 7 bases, leaving 20 bases between the germline ends. Input material: PBMCs. The chain has TRBV5-1 and TRBJ1-2, with D possibly TRBD1 on 5 matching bases. The clonotype comes from a woman in her forties in good health. Some clones in this sample may be carry-over from other donors' samples. DNA for the CDR3: TGCGCCAGCAGCCCAGGGCCTCCGGACCTGGGTGGCTACACCTTC. It is translated as CASSPGPPDLGGYTF.